This entry lists 13 T cell receptor beta chains sequenced from one sample in a study of OX40 agonist ivuxolimab in advanced cancers. Using immunoSEQ multiplex PCR, the repertoire was profiled, and TCRdb retains in-frame clones only, with some absent. The sample consists of around 70,000 clones, about 85% of them appearing once. The sample was CD4+ or CD8+ T cells sorted from blood, taken in a trial of the OX40 agonist ivuxolimab. The origin of the receptors is an adult with an advanced solid tumor such as melanoma, head and neck, liver or kidney cancer.

This sequence joins TRBV4-3 and TRBJ2-3, with 8 bases that match TRBD1. Germline V gene sequence: CDR1 LGHNA, CDR2 YSLEER. This CDR3 comprises 16 residues. V shed 0 bases, J shed 0 bases, and the junction held 2 bases outside the gene matches. The CDR3 DNA is TGCGCCAGCAGCCAAGACCGGGACAGGAGCACAGATACGCAGTATTTT. Translating it yields CASSQDRDRSTDTQYF.

A single count supports this clone. CDR3: CASTRTGYNEQFF. CDR3 coding DNA: TGTGCCAGCACCCGGACAGGTTACAATGAGCAGTTCTTC. V usage is TRBV27 and J usage is TRBJ2-1; TRBD1 agrees at 7 bases. The germline CDR1 and CDR2 sequences are MNHEY and SMNVEV (reference sequence). With 7 bases clipped from V and 4 bases from J, the junction kept 4 bases outside the gene matches. The CDR3 has 13 amino acids.

A few counts support this clone. This chain links TRBV2 with TRBJ2-1, with 8 bases lining up with TRBD2. This CDR3 has 13 residues. J gave up 7 bases and V 7 bases, and 6 bases lay outside the gene matches. CDR1 and CDR2 from the germline V gene are SNHLY and FYNNEI. CDR3 sequence reads: CASKELAANEQFF. The CDR3 DNA sequence: TGTGCCAGCAAGGAACTAGCGGCGAATGAGCAGTTCTTC.

The V and J genes are TRBV27 and TRBJ2-7; D call uncertain. Germline lookup yields CDR1 MNHEY and CDR2 SMNVEV (reference sequence). Trimming pared 2 bases from V and 3 bases from J, leaving 8 bases between. There are 13 residues in the CDR3. Here the CDR3 DNA reads TGTGCCAGCAGTTTAACCCTCAACTACGAGCAGTACTTC. Amino acids: CASSLTLNYEQYF.

This chain uses TRBV28 with TRBJ2-1; 8 bases fit TRBD1. This CDR3 has 13 amino acids. V lost 5 bases to trimming and J lost 9 bases; unmatched junction nucleotides: 6. Germline CDR1 is MDHEN and CDR2 is SYDVKM. CDR3 DNA sequence: TGTGCCAGCAGTCGGACAGGGCCTCTTGAGCAGTTCTTC. Translated: CASSRTGPLEQFF. Combining the CDR3 with reference TRBV28 and TRBJ2-1 gives the whole variable domain DVKVTQSSRYLVKRTGEKVFLECVQDMDHENMFWYRQDPGLGLRLIYFSYDVKMKEKGDIPEGYSVSREKKERFSLILESASTNQTSMYLCASSRTGPLEQFFGPGTRLTVL.

The chain recombines TRBV19 with TRBJ2-3, with 9 bases matching TRBD2. Germline assignment: CDR1 LNHDA and CDR2 SQIVND (reference sequence). The ends lost 8 bases at V and 2 bases at J; junction bases unmatched: 8. The CDR3 runs 15 residues. The CDR3 region is CASESGGRFTDTQYF. In DNA form, the CDR3 reads TGTGCCAGTGAAAGCGGGGGGAGGTTCACAGATACGCAGTATTTT.

This clone was picked up one time. The CDR3: CASSLIPDFNTEAFF. In nucleotides, the CDR3 is TGTGCCAGCAGCTTAATCCCAGATTTTAACACTGAAGCTTTCTTT. V gene TRBV11-2 combines with J gene TRBJ1-1; unclear D gene. Germline CDR1 reads SGHAT; CDR2 reads FQNNGV. This CDR3 comprises 15 residues. V was trimmed by 2 bases and J by 2 bases, leaving 12 bases between them.

The chain combines TRBV7-2 with TRBJ2-7, with 7 bases matching TRBD2. This CDR3 region has 15 residues. Germline V gene sequence: CDR1 SGHTA, CDR2 FQGNSA. Trimming removed 7 bases from V and 2 bases from J; junction bases left unmatched: 11. The CDR3, as DNA: TGTGCCAGCACTACCGGGACTACCCCTCCCTACGAGCAGTACTTC. This translates into CASTTGTTPPYEQYF.

This sequence joins TRBV4-3 and TRBJ2-5; D possibly uses TRBD1 or TRBD2 (5 bases each). Germline V CDR1 and CDR2: LGHNA, YSLEER. V lost 0 bases and J lost 5, with 10 bases in between. The CDR3 covers 14 residues. CDR3 region: CASSQEPGRETQYF. The CDR3 DNA reads as TGCGCCAGCAGCCAAGAACCGGGACGGGAGACCCAGTACTTC.

The chain uses TRBV4-1 and TRBJ2-3; 7 positions agree with TRBD2. The J segment lost 8 bases and the V segment lost 2 bases, leaving 13 bases of the junction unmatched. CDR1 and CDR2 (germline): MGHRA, YSYEKL. This CDR3 has 16 residues. The CDR3 region has the DNA TGCGCCAGCAGCCAAAGCCCCGGGACTACCGGCGGTACGCAGTATTTT. Translated: CASSQSPGTTGGTQYF.

The rearrangement links TRBV5-1 to TRBJ2-7; TRBD1 might be the D (5 bases). This CDR3 has 15 residues. Trimming removed 4 bases from V and 2 bases from J, with 16 bases in between. Germline V gene sequence: CDR1 SGHRS, CDR2 YFSETQ. In DNA, the CDR3 is TGCGCCAGCAGCCACATCGGCACAGGCCCCTACGAGCAGTACTTC. Its translation: CASSHIGTGPYEQYF.

V usage is TRBV15 and J usage is TRBJ2-1; D unclear. V was cut by 1 base and J by 5 bases, with 12 bases left in between. The CDR3 covers 15 residues. Germline CDR1 LNHNV, CDR2 YYDKDF (reference sequence). The CDR3 bases are TGTGCCACCAGCAGAGGATGGGGAACGCACAATGAGCAGTTCTTC. Its protein product is CATSRGWGTHNEQFF.

This chain links TRBV27 with TRBJ1-6; TRBD1 matches 11 bases. Germline CDR1 MNHEY, CDR2 SMNVEV (reference sequence). The J segment lost 8 bases and the V segment lost 6 bases, leaving 9 bases of the junction unmatched. The CDR3 is 16 residues long. For the CDR3, the DNA is TGTGCCAGCAGCCTCGGGGACAGGGGGGTATATTCACCCCTCCACTTT. Protein sequence: CASSLGDRGVYSPLHF.